One and the same sample provided the 26 T cell receptor beta chains below, sequenced in a study of regulatory T cells in long-lasting Graves disease. Regarding time point: newly diagnosed GD, antithyroid drugs for less than 3 months. TCR sequences were obtained from RNA taken from PBMCs. Relying on iRepertoire HTBI primers and Arm-PCR of CDR3 regions, the team built TCR beta libraries. TCRdb re-derived calls from the multiplex PCR reads in MiXCR, one entry per CDR3 protein. The sample includes about 380,000 distinct CDR3 sequences, 15% to 17% of them seen just once. The specimen comprised peripheral blood mononuclear cells (PBMCs), sampled at new diagnosis, from a patient treated with antithyroid drugs. The source is a female donor with Graves disease.

This clonotype was seen a few times. The chain couples TRBV15 to TRBJ1-2, with 9 bases that match TRBD1. CDR1 is LNHNV, CDR2 YYDKDF, per germline (reference sequence). With 0 bases clipped from V and 8 bases from J, the junction kept 10 bases outside the gene matches. The CDR3 spans 16 residues. The CDR3 DNA sequence: TGTGCCACCAGCAGAGATCTTGGGACAGGGCTAAGGGGCTACACCTTC. Residues: CATSRDLGTGLRGYTF.

This clonotype was seen repeatedly, ten times or more. The V and J genes are TRBV20-1 and TRBJ2-3; D is possibly TRBD2 (6 bases). V lost 6 bases and J lost 4, with 23 bases in between. Germline values: CDR1 DFQATT, CDR2 SNEGSKA (reference sequence). This CDR3 contains 16 residues. CDR3 region: CSAIPAGGEFADTQYF. CDR3 in DNA: TGCAGTGCCATCCCAGCGGGTGGGGAGTTCGCAGATACGCAGTATTTT.

This clonotype has only a few counts. The chain recombines TRBV10-1 with TRBJ2-7; 7 bases fit TRBD1. The CDR3 totals 15 residues. V lost 5 bases and J lost 1; bases outside the gene matches: 8. From germline, CDR1 is WNHNN and CDR2 SYGVQD (reference sequence). CDR3: CASSNTDRLSYEQYF. The CDR3 DNA reads TGCGCCAGCAGTAACACGGACAGGTTATCCTACGAGCAGTACTTC.

This clonotype was counted a few times. The chain uses TRBV6-1 and TRBJ1-3; D unresolved. CDR1 is MNHNS and CDR2 is SASEGT in the germline V gene. The ends were cut back, 6 bases at V and 1 base at J, with 16 bases in the middle. There are 16 residues in the CDR3. The CDR3 sequence is CASRAPSEFSGNTIYF. The CDR3 region has the DNA TGTGCCAGCAGAGCCCCTTCAGAGTTTTCTGGAAACACCATATATTTT.

Many counts were recorded for this clonotype. The V call is TRBV19, the J call TRBJ2-3; a possible D gene is TRBD1 (6 bases). Germline V gene sequence: CDR1 LNHDA, CDR2 SQIVND (reference sequence). The CDR3 extends over 17 amino acids. Trimming pared 4 bases from V and 2 bases from J, leaving 19 bases between. CDR3 residues: CASSSPRDTDNTDTQYF. CDR3 sequence (DNA): TGTGCCAGTAGTAGCCCCCGGGACACGGACAACACAGATACGCAGTATTTT.

This clonotype showed up many times. The V and J genes are TRBV30 and TRBJ2-7, with 12 bases matching TRBD2. The V gene's germline CDR1 is GTSNPN and CDR2 SVGIG (reference sequence). V dropped 0 bases and J dropped 7; count of bases not matched to a gene: 4. The CDR3 spans 14 residues. In DNA form, the CDR3 reads TGTGCCTGGAGTGTAGGAGGACTAGCGGGAGAGCAGTACTTC. Translated, it gives CAWSVGGLAGEQYF.

In its sample, this clonotype was seen many times. The chain carries TRBV29-1 and TRBJ1-6; D might be TRBD1 (6 bases). Germline-derived CDR1 and CDR2 are SQVTM and ANQGSEA. With 6 bases removed from V and 10 bases from J, the gap between germline ends came to 16 bases. CDR3 length: 13 residues. The CDR3 sequence: CSVGLSGGSPLHF. The CDR3 DNA sequence: TGCAGCGTAGGACTCTCGGGGGGCTCACCCCTCCACTTT.

This clonotype was observed at least ten times. The gene calls are TRBV7-9 and TRBJ2-3, with 9 bases lining up with TRBD1. CDR3 length: 15 residues. V was clipped by 5 bases and J by 9 bases; unmatched bases: 12. Germline V gives CDR1 SEHNR, CDR2 FQNEAQ (reference sequence). The CDR3 DNA follows: TGTGCCAGCAGCACCAGTTGGGACAGGGAAGAGACGCAGTATTTT. Its protein product is CASSTSWDREETQYF.

This clonotype was seen ten or more times. The chain recombines TRBV12-3 or TRBV12-4 with TRBJ2-7; D unclear. V was trimmed by 2 bases and J by 6 bases, leaving 11 bases between them. CDR3 length: 13 amino acids. The CDR3 loop reads CASSLRPNPEQYF. CDR3 DNA sequence: TGTGCCAGCAGTTTAAGGCCAAACCCCGAGCAGTACTTC.

This clonotype was seen more than once but under ten times. The chain combines TRBV20-1 with TRBJ2-1; D possibly corresponds to TRBD2 (6 bases). Germline CDR1 and CDR2: DFQATT and SNEGSKA (reference sequence). The CDR3 covers 12 residues. Trimming left V 7 bases short and J 4 bases short, with 11 bases between. The CDR3 nucleotides are TGCAGTGGGGGGGAATGGTACAATGAGCAGTTCTTC. Its translation is CSGGEWYNEQFF.

This clonotype has a handful of counts. This chain uses TRBV6-2 or TRBV6-3 with TRBJ1-4, with D possibly TRBD1 on 5 matching bases. The CDR3 runs 12 residues. V was clipped by 6 bases and J by 6 bases, with 8 bases between them. From germline, CDR1 is MNHEY and CDR2 SVGEGT. The CDR3 nucleotides are TGTGCCAGCAGGGGGCCGGATGAAAAACTGTTTTTT. It yields the protein CASRGPDEKLFF.

Regarding this clonotype: A single base separates this from a much larger clone, so it may be a read error. The chain carries TRBV5-6 and TRBJ1-2; 10 nucleotides agree with TRBD1. The CDR3 is made up of 13 amino acids. Per the germline V gene, CDR1 is SGHDT and CDR2 is YYEEEE. CDR3 DNA sequence: TGTGTCAGCAGCCATGACAGGGGGCGCGGCTGCACCTTC. Translating it yields CVSSHDRGRGCTF.

This clonotype was counted at least ten times. V and J are TRBV28 and TRBJ2-1; 14 positions agree with TRBD2. Per germline, CDR1 MDHEN and CDR2 SYDVKM. This CDR3 has 15 amino acids. V trimming: 7 bases; J trimming: 9 bases; junction bases outside the gene matches: 8. DNA of the CDR3: TGTGCCAGCATCGAGGGACTAGCGGGAGCCGGTGAGCAGTTCTTC. This translates into CASIEGLAGAGEQFF.

This clonotype was picked up a small number of times. The chain is built from TRBV9 and TRBJ2-2; TRBD1 agrees at 7 bases. Germline V gene sequence: CDR1 SGDLS, CDR2 YYNGEE. Trimming at V came to 0 bases and at J to 0 bases, leaving 2 bases not matched to a gene. CDR3 length equals 16 residues. The CDR3: CASSVVTGANTGELFF. The CDR3, as DNA: TGTGCCAGCAGCGTAGTCACAGGGGCGAACACCGGGGAGCTGTTTTTT. Filled out from reference TRBV9 and TRBJ2-2, the complete variable domain reads DSGVTQTPKHLITATGQRVTLRCSPRSGDLSVYWYQQSLDQGLQFLIQYYNGEERAKGNILERFSAQQFPDLHSELNLSSLELGDSALYFCASSVVTGANTGELFFGEGSRLTVL.

This clonotype was detected many times. This chain uses TRBV12-3 or TRBV12-4 with TRBJ1-1; D possibly corresponds to TRBD1 (5 bases). The CDR3 contains 14 residues. The ends were cut back, 3 bases at V and 0 bases at J, with 8 bases in the middle. Here the CDR3 DNA reads TGTGCCAGCAGTTTTGCGACAGTGAACACTGAAGCTTTCTTT. The encoded protein is CASSFATVNTEAFF.

This clonotype came up many times. The chain has TRBV5-5 and TRBJ2-5; a possible D gene is TRBD1 (5 bases). CDR3 length: 12 amino acids. CDR1 is SGHKS and CDR2 is YYEKEE in the germline V gene (reference sequence). Trimming pared 7 bases from V and 14 bases from J, leaving 21 bases between. The CDR3 coding sequence is TGTGCCAGCGGAGCTCTGGGCCCCTGGGGCTACTTC. It translates to CASGALGPWGYF.

The gene calls are TRBV24-1 and TRBJ2-5, with 9 bases identical to TRBD2. V was pared by 6 bases and J by 4 bases, with 8 bases of the junction left unmatched. The CDR3 length is 15 residues. CDR1 is KGHDR, CDR2 SFDVKD, per germline. The CDR3 DNA follows: TGTGCCACCAGTCCGAGCGGGGGGAATCCAGAGACCCAGTACTTC. Residues: CATSPSGGNPETQYF.

The sample holds a few counts of this clonotype. The chain links TRBV5-1 to TRBJ2-2; D not resolved. CDR1 is SGHRS, CDR2 YFSETQ, per germline. Between the trimmed V and J ends, which lost 4 bases and 5 bases, there was a span of 21 bases. This CDR3 is 17 amino acids long. In nucleotides, the CDR3 is TGCGCCAGCAGCCCACCCTCGGAAGGTTTTGGAACCGGGGAGCTGTTTTTT. Residues: CASSPPSEGFGTGELFF.

The table lists this clonotype with many counts. The V call is TRBV12-3 or TRBV12-4, the J call TRBJ2-3, with 16 bases fitting TRBD2. The V and J ends lost 5 bases and 5 bases, in that order; junction bases with no gene match: 7. This CDR3 region has 17 residues. CDR3 DNA: TGTGCCAGCAGTCCGGGACTAGCGGGGGGGCGGGGAGATACGCAGTATTTT. Translated: CASSPGLAGGRGDTQYF.

This clonotype was observed at least ten times. The rearrangement uses TRBV28 and TRBJ1-2, with 7 positions matching TRBD1. CDR3 length: 12 residues. Trimming took 10 bases from V and 5 from J; bases not matched to a gene: 7. Germline V gene lookup returns CDR1 MDHEN and CDR2 SYDVKM. In DNA, the CDR3 is TGTGCCACCTCGGGACAGTTATATGGCTACACCTTC. It is translated as CATSGQLYGYTF.

CDR3 in DNA: TGCAGTTCGACTACCGGGACAGGGGAAGGTACGCAGTATTTT. Translating it yields CSSTTGTGEGTQYF. The rearrangement uses TRBV20-1 and TRBJ2-3; 10 nucleotides line up with TRBD1. Germline V lookup: CDR1 DFQATT, CDR2 SNEGSKA (reference sequence). The V segment lost 8 bases and the J segment 8 bases; nucleotides outside the gene matches: 13. The CDR3 has 14 amino acids.

This chain joins TRBV7-2 and TRBJ2-7; the D is unclear. The CDR3 loop spans 13 amino acids. Germline V lookup: CDR1 SGHTA, CDR2 FQGNSA. Trimming stripped 4 bases from V and 5 bases from J, with 12 bases between. The CDR3 DNA sequence: TGTGCCAGCAGCTCCTCCGGTTTTGACGAGCAGTACTTC. It is translated as CASSSSGFDEQYF.

This clonotype showed up many times. The chain uses TRBV3-1 and TRBJ2-3; 8 positions match TRBD2. Germline CDR1 LGHDT, CDR2 YNNKEL (reference sequence). The V gene end was trimmed by 4 bases and the J gene end by 5 bases; junction bases not matched to a gene: 5. The CDR3 is 14 amino acids. CDR3 bases: TGTGCCAGCAGCCGTAGCGGGACTAGAGATACGCAGTATTTT. Translated, it gives CASSRSGTRDTQYF.

This clonotype was counted at least ten times. The chain combines TRBV5-1 with TRBJ2-7; 7 nucleotides align to TRBD1. V was clipped by 0 bases and J by 4 bases; unmatched bases: 4. The CDR3 consists of 14 residues. Germline values: CDR1 SGHRS, CDR2 YFSETQ. The DNA of the CDR3 is TGCGCCAGCAGCTTGGCTGGGACAGAGTACGAGCAGTACTTC. Translating it yields CASSLAGTEYEQYF.

This clonotype was recorded a few times. This chain connects TRBV18 to TRBJ1-6; 10 nucleotides agree with TRBD1. CDR3 length equals 15 residues. V lost 3 bases to trimming and J lost 6 bases; unmatched junction nucleotides: 2. Germline V CDR1 and CDR2: KGHSH, LQKENI. CDR3 coding DNA: TGTGCCAGCTCACCGGGACAGGGGTTTAATTCACCCCTCCACTTT. Encoded protein: CASSPGQGFNSPLHF.

This clonotype was seen ten or more times. The V gene is TRBV2, the J gene TRBJ2-1; TRBD2 matches at 8 bases. The CDR3 spans 14 residues. Germline V CDR1 and CDR2: SNHLY, FYNNEI. The V segment lost 10 bases and the J segment 2 bases; nucleotides outside the gene matches: 7. The CDR3 DNA follows: TGTGCCATCAATATCGGGAGGGCCTACAATGAGCAGTTCTTC. This codes for CAINIGRAYNEQFF.